This TCR beta chain was documented in a study of blood T cell repertoires in COVID-19. In the study overall: Samples of COVID-19 (acute and convalescent) were obtained from the United States, Italy and Spain. Nucleic acid was either cDNA or gDNA, and it came from T cells, B-cell-depleted T cells, or PBMCs.

CDR1 is SGHDN and CDR2 is FVKESK in the germline V gene. V was pared by 4 bases and J by 4 bases, with 19 bases between. This CDR3 region has 16 residues. Generated by immunoSEQ multiplex PCR, the TCRdb table keeps only in-frame clones and is missing some. The repertoire holds 200,000 to 300,000 clones, with around 86% as singletons. The sequencing sample was made of peripheral blood. This TCR came from a woman in her fifties or sixties who had recovered from COVID-19. The chain joins TRBV14 to TRBJ1-1, with D possibly matching TRBD1 (5 bases). The CDR3 sequence is CASSRGVSGVFTEAFF. Here the CDR3 DNA reads TGTGCCAGCAGCCGGGGGGTGTCCGGGGTGTTCACTGAAGCTTTCTTT.